The subject of this entry is one TCR beta chain. At least ten counts were recorded for this clonotype. Its antigen specificity is not known. Base quality data are lacking; no much larger clone is found one base away. These data belong to a study of patients and donors after allogeneic stem cell transplantation (dated by TCRdb to 2018 to 2020). There are 12 amino acids in the CDR3, from cysteine to phenylalanine inclusive. Only the CDR3 DNA is retained, 36 bases long and in frame from the first base. Deletion took 4 bases off V and 6 bases off J, with a span of 9 bases between the germline ends. Via the germline V gene, CDR1 is SGDLS and CDR2 YYNGEE. The library was generated by RT-PCR. Sequenced on a NextSeq 550. Using fastp trimming at Q25 and MiXCR clonotype assembly, TCRdb reanalyzed the public sequencing data and kept in-frame beta chains. Each record represents a unique CDR3 protein, reported with the most common genes and DNA among its rows. This sample is represented by a few hundred thousand distinct CDR3 sequences; roughly an eighth of them were singletons. The top ten clonotypes cover around 10% of the sample.

Sequenced: blood, either unsorted or a sorted T cell fraction (not recorded which). The clonotype originates from a human donor who was either an allogeneic HSCT recipient or a stem cell or donor lymphocyte infusion donor (not recorded which). It is not recorded whose cells these are; they may come from a transplant donor. The chain was built from TRBV9 and TRBJ2-3; confidence is insufficient to name the D gene. The CDR3 corresponds to CASSWVDDTQYF. The DNA sequence reads TGTGCCAGCAGCTGGGTAGACGATACGCAGTATTTT.